What follows is one T cell receptor beta chain and its context. Its antigen is unidentified. Time point here: week 23, last vaccination. Alongside topical imiquimod, each dose of vaccine comprised 300 ug of mutant IDH1 20-mer peptide. The sample originates from a study of a mutant IDH1 vaccine in newly diagnosed glioma. Study as a whole: Patients had eight vaccinations, in weeks 1, 3, 5, 7, 11, 15, 19 and 23. The start of vaccination came 4-6 weeks after radiotherapy alone, or with temozolomide cycles.

General study points: Changes in top peripheral clonotypes did not appear linked to pseudoprogression.

This CDR3 is built from 10 residues. Between the trimmed V and J ends, which lost 9 bases and 4 bases, there was a span of 6 bases. Germline CDR1 LNHNV, CDR2 YYDKDF (reference sequence). The repertoire was sequenced with immunoSEQ multiplex PCR; TCRdb's copy has only in-frame clones and lacks some. Of under 45,000 clones in the sample, 65% to 80% were seen once. The rearrangement links TRBV15 to TRBJ2-5, with TRBD1 as a possible D gene (5 bases). The TCR was taken from a man over 45 with glioma. The material sequenced was PBMCs, taken from a glioma patient whose treatment included an IDH1 peptide vaccine. CDR3 nucleotide sequence: TGTGCCACAACAGGAGAGACCCAGTACTTC. Amino acids: CATTGETQYF.